Following are 20 T cell receptor beta chains from one sample sequenced in a study of cytomegalovirus exposure and HLA in healthy donors. Primers included in the PCR were 60 Vbeta and 13 Jbeta primers. Sequenced by immunoSEQ multiplex PCR; TCRdb stores in-frame clones only, minus some. The sample has roughly 160,000 clones, 77% seen once. Material for sequencing was PBMCs. Every receptor here comes from a young man in good health and CMV-seropositive.

The CDR3 reads CATREASTDTQYF. DNA for the CDR3: TGTGCCACCAGGGAGGCTAGCACAGATACGCAGTATTTT. This chain joins TRBV15 and TRBJ2-3; a possible D gene is TRBD2 (5 bases). CDR3 length equals 13 residues. V lost 6 bases, J lost 0 bases, and 7 bases lay in between. The germline V gene has CDR1 LNHNV and CDR2 YYDKDF (reference sequence).

The rearrangement uses TRBV7-9 and TRBJ1-2, with a possible D match to TRBD1 (6 bases). This CDR3 comprises 14 residues. The V gene lost 7 bases and the J gene lost 4 bases, with 16 bases spanning the gap. Per the germline V gene, CDR1 is SEHNR and CDR2 is FQNEAQ (reference sequence). The CDR3 bases are TGTGCCAGCAACCCCCAGGGGCTAGGCTATGGCTACACCTTC. This codes for CASNPQGLGYGYTF.

The rearrangement links TRBV5-4 to TRBJ2-7; perhaps TRBD1 as D (6 bases). Germline CDR1 is SGHNT and CDR2 is YYREEE (reference sequence). The V and J ends lost 0 bases and 3 bases respectively, with 10 bases between them. The CDR3 totals 14 residues. The CDR3 protein is CASSLGGQFYEQYF. The CDR3 coding sequence is TGTGCCAGCAGCTTGGGTGGACAGTTCTACGAGCAGTACTTC. The complete variable domain, with remaining parts taken from reference TRBV5-4 and TRBJ2-7, reads ETGVTQSPTHLIKTRGQQVTLRCSSQSGHNTVSWYQQALGQGPQFIFQYYREEENGRGNFPPRFSGLQFPNYSSELNVNALELDDSALYLCASSLGGQFYEQYFGPGTRLTVT.

The chain employs TRBV7-2 and TRBJ1-1; possible D gene TRBD1, 6 bases. V gave up 3 bases and J gave up 7 bases, with 15 bases separating them. Germline values: CDR1 SGHTA, CDR2 FQGNSA. The CDR3 extends over 14 amino acids. In DNA form, the CDR3 reads TGTGCCAGCAGCTTGCATTCAGGGGACCTTGAAGCTTTCTTT. Translating it yields CASSLHSGDLEAFF.

V gene TRBV18 combines with J gene TRBJ2-7; D ambiguous. The V gene's germline CDR1 is KGHSH and CDR2 LQKENI. The V and J ends lost 3 bases and 5 bases respectively, with 8 bases between them. The CDR3 length is 12 residues. DNA for the CDR3: TGTGCCAGCTCACCGCTCAGGCACGAGCAGTACTTC. Residues: CASSPLRHEQYF.

The chain combines TRBV6-6 with TRBJ2-7, with D possibly being TRBD2 (5 bases). V lost 8 bases to trimming and J lost 0 bases, with 17 bases between them. The germline gives CDR1 MNHNY, CDR2 SVGAGI (reference sequence). This CDR3 has 15 amino acids. The CDR3 DNA reads TGTGCCAGCCAAACCCACCTGGGAGTCTCCTACGAGCAGTACTTC. This translates into CASQTHLGVSYEQYF.

This chain connects TRBV7-3 to TRBJ2-7, with 7 bases that match TRBD1. V was pared by 2 bases and J by 5 bases, with 0 bases of the junction left unmatched. Germline V gives CDR1 SGHTA, CDR2 FQGTGA. This CDR3 has 12 amino acids. The CDR3 loop is CASSLDRDEQYF. The CDR3 DNA follows: TGTGCCAGCAGCTTAGACAGGGACGAGCAGTACTTC.

The rearrangement uses TRBV6-1 and TRBJ2-2; 8 bases line up with TRBD1. The CDR3 contains 14 residues. Looked up from germline, CDR1 is MNHNS and CDR2 is SASEGT. The V gene end was trimmed by 8 bases and the J gene end by 6 bases; junction bases not matched to a gene: 8. CDR3 region: CASQSGQGSGELFF. In nucleotides, the CDR3 is TGTGCCAGCCAGTCTGGACAGGGATCCGGGGAGCTGTTTTTT.

CDR3 nucleotides: TGTGCCAGCAGCGCCACGGGACAGGGGACCTACGAGCAGTACTTC. Translation gives CASSATGQGTYEQYF. This chain connects TRBV28 to TRBJ2-7; 10 nucleotides line up with TRBD1. V lost 6 bases, J lost 2 bases, and 7 bases stayed unmatched. The CDR3 length is 15 residues. The germline V gene has CDR1 MDHEN and CDR2 SYDVKM.

The rearrangement uses TRBV7-6 and TRBJ1-5; D is possibly TRBD1 (6 bases). The CDR3 is 16 amino acids. Germline V gene sequence: CDR1 SGHVS, CDR2 FNYEAQ. Trimming shortened V by 1 base and J by 6 bases, and 16 bases separated the two germline ends. CDR3 sequence reads: CASSLESAGAGQPQHF. The CDR3 DNA sequence: TGTGCCAGCAGCTTAGAATCTGCGGGGGCGGGTCAGCCCCAGCATTTT.

This clone showed up just once. J is TRBJ1-2 and V is TRBV11-2, with a possible D match to TRBD1 (5 bases). This CDR3 spans 13 amino acids. Germline CDR1 SGHAT, CDR2 FQNNGV. The V end lost 0 bases, the J end lost 8 bases, and 10 bases lay between the germline ends. CDR3 DNA sequence: TGTGCCAGCAGCTTAGATCGGGGGAAGGGCTACACCTTC. Its protein product is CASSLDRGKGYTF.

This clone turned up a few times. The V gene is TRBV5-6, the J gene TRBJ2-7, with D unclear. Germline loops: CDR1 SGHDT, CDR2 YYEEEE. The V gene lost 4 bases and the J gene lost 0 bases, with 11 bases spanning the gap. The CDR3 length is 14 residues. This chain's CDR3 is CASSASTSSYEQYF. CDR3 coding DNA: TGTGCCAGCAGCGCGTCGACAAGCTCCTACGAGCAGTACTTC.

The chain joins TRBV23-1 to TRBJ2-2; 8 bases are a match to TRBD2. TRBV23-1 is identified as an open reading frame with a role that is uncertain. The J segment lost 0 bases and the V segment lost 3 bases, leaving 15 bases of the junction unmatched. This CDR3 has 20 amino acids. CDR3 nucleotide sequence: TGCGCCAGCAGTCATTCCCCGGGGGGGGTTTTCGTCGCGAACACCGGGGAGCTGTTTTTT. Translated: CASSHSPGGVFVANTGELFF.

This chain connects TRBV10-2 to TRBJ2-5; D is undetermined. Germline V CDR1 and CDR2: WSHSY, SAAADI. With 1 base removed from V and 0 bases from J, the gap between germline ends came to 6 bases. The CDR3 is 14 amino acids. The CDR3 protein is CASSEWRNQETQYF. DNA for the CDR3: TGCGCCAGCAGTGAGTGGAGAAACCAAGAGACCCAGTACTTC.

The genes are TRBV7-8 and TRBJ2-7; 8 bases line up with TRBD2. This CDR3 has 13 residues. J lost 4 bases, V lost 5 bases, and 4 bases had no gene match. Germline CDR1 is SGHVS and CDR2 is FQNEAQ. CDR3 DNA: TGTGCCAGCAGCAGGAGCGGGGGATACGAGCAGTACTTC. Its protein product is CASSRSGGYEQYF.

This clone was seen only once. The CDR3 region is CASSVKQGSEETQYF. CDR3 DNA sequence: TGCGCCAGCAGCGTAAAACAGGGGTCGGAAGAGACCCAGTACTTC. The rearrangement joins TRBV5-1 to TRBJ2-5; 7 positions match TRBD1. CDR3 size: 15 residues. Germline CDR1 and CDR2: SGHRS and YFSETQ. J gave up 3 bases and V 4 bases, and 9 bases lay outside the gene matches.

This clone appeared a single time. V is TRBV2 and J is TRBJ2-7, with 7 bases identical to TRBD1. CDR1 SNHLY and CDR2 FYNNEI come from the germline V gene. The junction had 15 bases not matched to a gene; V was cut back by 6 bases and J by 10 bases. The CDR3 covers 14 residues. The CDR3 nucleotides are TGTGCCAGCAGCGAGGAGAGGGACAGCCAAATACAGTACTTC. It is translated as CASSEERDSQIQYF.

The genes are TRBV5-1 and TRBJ1-4; tentative D call: TRBD1 (5 bases). The germline gives CDR1 SGHRS, CDR2 YFSETQ. This CDR3 region has 14 residues. V was shortened by 3 bases and J by 8 bases, with 14 bases between the two germline ends. CDR3 sequence (DNA): TGCGCCAGCAGCTACGGGACTGGGGCGGAAAAACTGTTTTTT. It is translated as CASSYGTGAEKLFF.

DNA for the CDR3: TGCGCCAGCAGTCCCGGACCAGGGGACGAGCAGTACTTC. Its protein is CASSPGPGDEQYF. The chain employs TRBV5-1 and TRBJ2-7; possibly TRBD1 for D (6 bases). The V end was cut by 5 bases, the J end by 5 bases, with 14 bases between. Germline V gene sequence: CDR1 SGHRS, CDR2 YFSETQ. This CDR3 is built from 13 residues.

This clone turned up a few times. V and J are TRBV7-9 and TRBJ1-4; D remains unclear. Germline V lookup: CDR1 SEHNR, CDR2 FQNEAQ (reference sequence). The CDR3 covers 15 residues. V lost 5 bases to trimming and J lost 6 bases, with 16 bases between them. CDR3 loop: CASSPSIGVDEKLFF. The CDR3 nucleotides read TGTGCCAGCAGCCCGTCCATCGGGGTGGATGAAAAACTGTTTTTT.